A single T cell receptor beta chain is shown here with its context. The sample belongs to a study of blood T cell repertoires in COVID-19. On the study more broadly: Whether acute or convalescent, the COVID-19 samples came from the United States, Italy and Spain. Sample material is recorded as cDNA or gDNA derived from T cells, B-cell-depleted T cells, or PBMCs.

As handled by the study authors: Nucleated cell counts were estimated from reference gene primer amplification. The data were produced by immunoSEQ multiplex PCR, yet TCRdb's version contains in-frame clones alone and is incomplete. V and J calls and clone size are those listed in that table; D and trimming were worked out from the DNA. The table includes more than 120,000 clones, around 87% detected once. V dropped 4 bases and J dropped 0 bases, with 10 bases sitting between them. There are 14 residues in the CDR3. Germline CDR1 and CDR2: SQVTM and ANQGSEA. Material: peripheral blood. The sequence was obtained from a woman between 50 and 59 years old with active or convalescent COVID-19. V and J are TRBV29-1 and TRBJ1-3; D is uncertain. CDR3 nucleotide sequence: TGCAGCGTTGTAGGAGACTACTCTGGAAACACCATATATTTT. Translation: CSVVGDYSGNTIYF.